This is a list of T cell receptor beta chains from one sample in a study of T cell responses to AZD1222 COVID-19 vaccine. Libraries were prepared by immunoSEQ multiplex PCR; TCRdb keeps only in-frame clonotypes and omits some of them. Among approximately 160,000 clones listed, 90% were seen once. The specimen was peripheral blood, collected on day 0 of AZD1222 vaccination. Receptor source: an adult in good health. Each CDR3 is given with its conserved first and last residue. Each record gives: clone size, V gene, D gene, J gene, CDR3 DNA, CDR3 protein. The D gene is left open where the match is weak. Not every row has a clone size; where given, it reads once, few, many or a size class.

size: -; V: TRBV9; D: TRBD1; J: TRBJ1-1; DNA: TGTGCCAGCAGCGCCCGACAGGGGGGCGCTTTCTTT; CDR3: CASSARQGGAFF
size: -; V: TRBV6-5; D: TRBD2; J: TRBJ2-7; DNA: TGTGCCAGTGGGGGGGGAGTCTACGAGCAGTACTTC; CDR3: CASGGGVYEQYF
size: -; V: TRBV4-3; D: TRBD2; J: TRBJ2-1; DNA: TGCGCCAGCAGCCAAGAGATAGCGGGGGGGAATGAGCAGTTCTTC; CDR3: CASSQEIAGGNEQFF
size: -; V: TRBV6-5; D: -; J: TRBJ2-5; DNA: TGTGCCAGCAGTCAGCAAGAGACCCAGTACTTC; CDR3: CASSQQETQYF
size: -; V: TRBV6-4; D: TRBD2; J: TRBJ2-3; DNA: TGTGCCAGCAGCCCGGGACTAGCGGGGGGTAGAGATACGCAGTATTTT; CDR3: CASSPGLAGGRDTQYF
size: -; V: TRBV9; D: -; J: TRBJ2-7; DNA: TGTGCCAGCAGCTCGAGCTCCTACGAGCAGTACTTC; CDR3: CASSSSSYEQYF
size: -; V: TRBV16; D: -; J: TRBJ2-4; DNA: TGTGCCAGCAGCCCCTCAAGGGACGGATTAGCCAAAAACATTCAGTACTTC; CDR3: CASSPSRDGLAKNIQYF
size: -; V: TRBV19; D: -; J: TRBJ1-6; DNA: TGTGCCAGTAGTATAGGGGGTTCACCCCTCCACTTT; CDR3: CASSIGGSPLHF
size: -; V: TRBV7-3; D: -; J: TRBJ1-6; DNA: TGTGCCAGCAGCCTGATGAACCGGGGGGGTAATTCACCCCTCCACTTT; CDR3: CASSLMNRGGNSPLHF
size: -; V: TRBV27; D: -; J: TRBJ2-5; DNA: TGTGCCAGCAGTTTAAATAGGGAGGCGACCCAGTACTTC; CDR3: CASSLNREATQYF
size: -; V: TRBV4-1; D: -; J: TRBJ2-1; DNA: TGCGCCAGCAGCCAAGAGGCTTCCTACAATGAGCAGTTCTTC; CDR3: CASSQEASYNEQFF
size: few; V: TRBV7-2; D: TRBD2; J: TRBJ2-1; DNA: TGTGCCAGCAGCTTAGAGGGAGCGGGGATTTACAATGAGCAGTTCTTC; CDR3: CASSLEGAGIYNEQFF
size: -; V: TRBV7-3; D: TRBD2; J: TRBJ2-3; DNA: TGTGCCAGCAGCTTTAGCGGGGGGCGAACTAGCACAGATACGCAGTATTTT; CDR3: CASSFSGGRTSTDTQYF
size: -; V: TRBV4-3; D: TRBD2; J: TRBJ2-2; DNA: TGCGCCAGCAGCCATCCCACCGGGACTAGCGGGGGAGGTGACACCGGGGAGCTGTTTTTT; CDR3: CASSHPTGTSGGGDTGELFF
size: once; V: TRBV3-1/TRBV3-2; D: -; J: TRBJ2-3; DNA: TGTGCCAGCAGCCAAGTAGTGGGCACAGATACGCAGTATTTT; CDR3: CASSQVVGTDTQYF
size: once; V: TRBV7-6; D: -; J: TRBJ2-6; DNA: TGTGCCAGCAGCCTAGTAGACTCTGGGGCCAACGTCCTGACTTTC; CDR3: CASSLVDSGANVLTF
size: once; V: TRBV5-6; D: -; J: TRBJ1-1; DNA: TGTGCCAGCAGCTTGGCGGGCCCTGAGGGGAAGGCTTTCTTT; CDR3: CASSLAGPEGKAFF
size: -; V: TRBV5-6; D: TRBD1; J: TRBJ2-7; DNA: TGTGCCAGCAGCACGACAGGGAATATCTACGAGCAGTACTTC; CDR3: CASSTTGNIYEQYF
size: -; V: TRBV6-4; D: -; J: TRBJ1-5; DNA: TGTGCCAGCAGTAAGTATCAGCCCCAGCATTTT; CDR3: CASSKYQPQHF
size: few; V: TRBV6-5; D: TRBD1; J: TRBJ1-1; DNA: TGTGCCAGCCGCAACGACAGGGACATGAACACTGAAGCTTTCTTT; CDR3: CASRNDRDMNTEAFF
size: -; V: TRBV19; D: -; J: TRBJ1-1; DNA: TGTGCCAGTAGTAATCAGAGGCAGGGAGGTCCTGAAGCTTTCTTT; CDR3: CASSNQRQGGPEAFF
size: -; V: TRBV3-1/TRBV3-2; D: -; J: TRBJ1-3; DNA: TGTGCCAGCAGTGGTGCTGGAAACACCATATATTTT; CDR3: CASSGAGNTIYF
size: -; V: TRBV3-1/TRBV3-2; D: -; J: TRBJ1-2; DNA: TGTGCCAGCAGCCAAGGGTTTGGCTACACCTTC; CDR3: CASSQGFGYTF
size: -; V: TRBV20-1; D: -; J: TRBJ1-4; DNA: TGCAGTGCTAGTACCGTAGGTGAAAAACTGTTTTTT; CDR3: CSASTVGEKLFF
size: -; V: TRBV3-1/TRBV3-2; D: -; J: TRBJ2-7; DNA: TGTGCCAGCAGCCGGGACGGAAACTACGAGCAGTACTTC; CDR3: CASSRDGNYEQYF
size: -; V: TRBV27; D: -; J: TRBJ2-3; DNA: TGTGCCAGCAGTCCACTTCTCCACACAGATACGCAGTATTTT; CDR3: CASSPLLHTDTQYF
size: once; V: TRBV29-1; D: TRBD1; J: TRBJ2-7; DNA: TGCAGCGTCGTAAAGGGACAGGGTTTCGAGCAGTACTTC; CDR3: CSVVKGQGFEQYF
size: -; V: TRBV7-9; D: TRBD1; J: TRBJ2-1; DNA: TGTGCCAGCAGTACCGGGACAGGGGGCAATGAGCAGTTCTTC; CDR3: CASSTGTGGNEQFF
size: -; V: TRBV15; D: -; J: TRBJ1-2; DNA: TGTGCCACCAGCAGAGATCGTCAACAACAAGGCTACACCTTC; CDR3: CATSRDRQQQGYTF
size: -; V: TRBV3-1/TRBV3-2; D: TRBD2; J: TRBJ2-3; DNA: TGTGCCAGCAGCCCCGGGACTAGCGGGGGGCGGGGCACAGATACGCAGTATTTT; CDR3: CASSPGTSGGRGTDTQYF
size: -; V: TRBV30; D: -; J: TRBJ1-5; DNA: TGTGCCTGGGGACAGCCTAATCAGCCCCAGCATTTT; CDR3: CAWGQPNQPQHF
size: -; V: TRBV7-2; D: TRBD1; J: TRBJ1-5; DNA: TGTGCCAGCAGCACCGCCGGGACAGGGATTGCTCAGCCCCAGCATTTT; CDR3: CASSTAGTGIAQPQHF
size: -; V: TRBV3-1/TRBV3-2; D: -; J: TRBJ2-1; DNA: TGTGCCAGCAGCCAAGATCATACTGGGGGCAGTGAGCAGTTCTTC; CDR3: CASSQDHTGGSEQFF
size: -; V: TRBV7-9; D: TRBD2; J: TRBJ2-3; DNA: TGTGCCAGCAGGTCGGGGGGGAGCACAGATACGCAGTATTTT; CDR3: CASRSGGSTDTQYF
size: -; V: TRBV7-2; D: -; J: TRBJ2-3; DNA: TGTGCCAGCAGCTTAGAAGGGCGACCCACAGATACGCAGTATTTT; CDR3: CASSLEGRPTDTQYF
size: -; V: TRBV15; D: -; J: TRBJ1-2; DNA: TGTGCCACCAGCAGCGGCCAGGGGAACTATGGCTACACCTTC; CDR3: CATSSGQGNYGYTF
size: -; V: TRBV5-1; D: -; J: TRBJ2-7; DNA: TGCGCCAGCAGCTTCCAGGGGTCCTACGAGCAGTACTTC; CDR3: CASSFQGSYEQYF
size: -; V: TRBV18; D: TRBD2; J: TRBJ2-3; DNA: TGTGCCAGCTCACCGAGCGGGGGGCACACAGATACGCAGTATTTT; CDR3: CASSPSGGHTDTQYF
size: -; V: TRBV29-1; D: -; J: TRBJ2-3; DNA: TGCAGCGTTGAAGATTGGAGGTCAAGCACAGATACGCAGTATTTT; CDR3: CSVEDWRSSTDTQYF
size: few; V: TRBV9; D: -; J: TRBJ2-5; DNA: TGTGCCAGCAGCCCCCAGGCGTTACCCACGGAGACCCAGTACTTC; CDR3: CASSPQALPTETQYF
size: -; V: TRBV5-1; D: -; J: TRBJ1-1; DNA: TGCGCCAGCAGCTTCGGCCATATGAACACTGAAGCTTTCTTT; CDR3: CASSFGHMNTEAFF
size: -; V: TRBV5-6; D: -; J: TRBJ2-2; DNA: TGTGCCAGCAGCTTCGGGGAAATCGGGGAGCTGTTTTTT; CDR3: CASSFGEIGELFF
size: -; V: TRBV6-5; D: TRBD1; J: TRBJ2-1; DNA: TGTGCCAGCAGATCTGGACAGGGGACCTACAATGAGCAGTTCTTC; CDR3: CASRSGQGTYNEQFF
size: -; V: TRBV5-6; D: TRBD2; J: TRBJ2-1; DNA: TGTGCCAGCAGCCGGCGGGAGGGCTACAATGAGCAGTTCTTC; CDR3: CASSRREGYNEQFF
size: -; V: TRBV6-5; D: -; J: TRBJ1-5; DNA: TGTGCCTCCCACAATCAGCCCCAGCATTTT; CDR3: CASHNQPQHF
size: few; V: TRBV29-1; D: TRBD1; J: TRBJ1-1; DNA: TGCAGCGTTGTCAGGGGGGTGGGGGCTTTCTTT; CDR3: CSVVRGVGAFF
size: -; V: TRBV18; D: -; J: TRBJ2-7; DNA: TGTGCCAGCTCTCTAAAGGGGGACGAGCAGTACTTC; CDR3: CASSLKGDEQYF